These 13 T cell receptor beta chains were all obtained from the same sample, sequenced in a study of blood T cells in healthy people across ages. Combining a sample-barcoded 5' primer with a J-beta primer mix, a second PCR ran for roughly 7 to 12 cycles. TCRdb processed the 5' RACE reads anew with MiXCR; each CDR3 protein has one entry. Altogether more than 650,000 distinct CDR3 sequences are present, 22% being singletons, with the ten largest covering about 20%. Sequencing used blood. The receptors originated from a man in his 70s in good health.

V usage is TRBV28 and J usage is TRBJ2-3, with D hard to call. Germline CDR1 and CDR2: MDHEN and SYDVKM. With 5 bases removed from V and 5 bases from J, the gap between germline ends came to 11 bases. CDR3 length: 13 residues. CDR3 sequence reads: CASSPPQEDTQYF. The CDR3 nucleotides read TGTGCCAGCAGTCCACCTCAGGAAGATACGCAGTATTTT.

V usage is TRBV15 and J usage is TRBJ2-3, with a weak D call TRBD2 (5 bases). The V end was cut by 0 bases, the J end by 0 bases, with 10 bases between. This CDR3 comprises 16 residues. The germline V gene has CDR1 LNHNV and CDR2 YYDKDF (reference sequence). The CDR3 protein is CATSRDVGVSTDTQYF. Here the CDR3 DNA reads TGTGCCACCAGCAGAGATGTCGGGGTGAGCACAGATACGCAGTATTTT.

CDR3 in DNA: TGCAGTGCTGGGACTAGCGGGAGGTACAAAGAGACCCAGTACTTC. Translating it yields CSAGTSGRYKETQYF. The V call is TRBV20-1, the J call TRBJ2-5; 15 positions match TRBD2. Germline V CDR1 and CDR2: DFQATT, SNEGSKA (reference sequence). The CDR3 runs 15 residues. After removal of 5 bases from V and 3 bases from J, the junction contained 4 bases not matched to a gene.

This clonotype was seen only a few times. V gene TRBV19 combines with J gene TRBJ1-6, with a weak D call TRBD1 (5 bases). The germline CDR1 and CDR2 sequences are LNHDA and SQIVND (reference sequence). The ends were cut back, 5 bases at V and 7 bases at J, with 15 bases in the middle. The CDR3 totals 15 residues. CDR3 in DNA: TGTGCCAGTAGTGCGGGACGCCTGGGGAATTCACCCCTCCACTTT. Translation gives CASSAGRLGNSPLHF.

CDR3 region: CASSRGDTTNEKLFF. The CDR3 coding sequence is TGTGCCAGCAGCCGAGGGGATACAACTAATGAAAAACTGTTTTTT. This rearrangement joins TRBV28 to TRBJ1-4; D might be TRBD1 (5 bases). V was cut by 6 bases and J by 0 bases, with 11 bases left in between. In germline, CDR1 is MDHEN, CDR2 SYDVKM. The CDR3 totals 15 residues.

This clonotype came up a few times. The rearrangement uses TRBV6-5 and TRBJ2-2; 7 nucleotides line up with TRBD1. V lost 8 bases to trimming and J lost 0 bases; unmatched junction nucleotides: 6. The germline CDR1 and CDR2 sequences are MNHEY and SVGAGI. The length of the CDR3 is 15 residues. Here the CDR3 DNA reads TGTGCCAGCCGTCTGGGACAGACGAACACCGGGGAGCTGTTTTTT. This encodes CASRLGQTNTGELFF.

CDR3 region: CASKANNEQFF. DNA for the CDR3: TGTGCCAGTAAGGCCAACAATGAGCAGTTCTTC. The chain employs TRBV19 and TRBJ2-1, with unresolved D. This CDR3 spans 11 amino acids. Trimming removed 7 bases at V and 5 bases at J, with 6 bases between. The germline CDR1 and CDR2 sequences are LNHDA and SQIVND (reference sequence).

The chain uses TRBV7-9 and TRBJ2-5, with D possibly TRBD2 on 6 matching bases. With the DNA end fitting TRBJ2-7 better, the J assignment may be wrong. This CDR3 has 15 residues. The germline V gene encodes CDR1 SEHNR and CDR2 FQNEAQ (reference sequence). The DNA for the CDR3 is TGTGCCAGCAGCTTAACGGCCGGACTAACCTACGAGCAGTACGTC. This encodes CASSLTAGLTYEQYV.

The CDR3 is CASSLAGGLQPQHF. DNA of the CDR3: TGTGCCAGCAGCTTAGCAGGGGGCTTACAGCCCCAGCATTTT. The chain couples TRBV7-9 to TRBJ1-5; TRBD1 matches at 7 bases. Germline-derived CDR1 and CDR2 are SEHNR and FQNEAQ (reference sequence). V gave up 0 bases and J gave up 7 bases; unmatched junction bases: 3. The CDR3 loop spans 14 amino acids.

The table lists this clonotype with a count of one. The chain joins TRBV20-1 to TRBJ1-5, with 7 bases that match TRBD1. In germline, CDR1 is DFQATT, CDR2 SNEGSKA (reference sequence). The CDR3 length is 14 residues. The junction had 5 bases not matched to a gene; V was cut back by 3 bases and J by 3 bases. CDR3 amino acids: CSASRQGINQPQHF. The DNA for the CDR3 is TGCAGTGCTAGTAGACAGGGAATCAATCAGCCCCAGCATTTT.

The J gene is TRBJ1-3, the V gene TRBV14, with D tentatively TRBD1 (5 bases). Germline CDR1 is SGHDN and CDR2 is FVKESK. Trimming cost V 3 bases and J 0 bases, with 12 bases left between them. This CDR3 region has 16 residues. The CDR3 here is CASSQALGVSGNTIYF. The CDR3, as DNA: TGTGCCAGCAGCCAGGCCCTGGGGGTCTCTGGAAACACCATATATTTT.

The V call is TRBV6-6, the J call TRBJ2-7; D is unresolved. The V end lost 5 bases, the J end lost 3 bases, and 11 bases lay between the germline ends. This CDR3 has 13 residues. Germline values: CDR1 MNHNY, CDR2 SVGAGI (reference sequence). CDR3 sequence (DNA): TGTGCCAGCAGTAGGTCAGATTTCTACGAGCAGTACTTC. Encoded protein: CASSRSDFYEQYF.

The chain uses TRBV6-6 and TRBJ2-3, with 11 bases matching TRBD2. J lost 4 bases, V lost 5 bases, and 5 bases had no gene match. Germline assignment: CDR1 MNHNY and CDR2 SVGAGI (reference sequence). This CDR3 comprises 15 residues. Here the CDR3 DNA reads TGTGCCAGCAGTACCTTAGCGGGAGGGGCAGATACGCAGTATTTT. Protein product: CASSTLAGGADTQYF.